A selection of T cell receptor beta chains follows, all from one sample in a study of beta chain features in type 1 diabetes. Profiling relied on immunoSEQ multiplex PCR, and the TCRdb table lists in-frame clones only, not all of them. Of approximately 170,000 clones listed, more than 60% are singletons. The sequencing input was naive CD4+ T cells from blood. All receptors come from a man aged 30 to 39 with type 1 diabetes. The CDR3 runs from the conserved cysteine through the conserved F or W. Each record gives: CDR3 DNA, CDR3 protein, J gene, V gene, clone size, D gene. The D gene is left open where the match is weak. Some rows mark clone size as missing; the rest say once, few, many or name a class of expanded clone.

TGTGCCAGCAGCCCAACCCGGGCGCCCCAGCATTTT CASSPTRAPQHF TRBJ1-5 TRBV7-2 NA NA
TGTGCCTGGAGTCACTACGCTGCTAACTATGGCTACACCTTC CAWSHYAANYGYTF TRBJ1-2 TRBV30 NA NA
TGCAGCGTTGAAGTTTCGGGGCGGCATAATTCACCCCTCCACTTT CSVEVSGRHNSPLHF TRBJ1-6 TRBV29-1 NA NA
TGTGCTAGCAGCTTAGCAGGGTTAACAGATACGCAGTATTTT CASSLAGLTDTQYF TRBJ2-3 TRBV7-7 few NA
TGCAGCGTTGATAAGGGGCTTGACTATGGCTACACCTTC CSVDKGLDYGYTF TRBJ1-2 TRBV29-1 NA NA
TGCAGCGTTATCAGTAGCAATCAGCCCCAGCATTTT CSVISSNQPQHF TRBJ1-5 TRBV29-1 NA NA
TGTGCCAGCAGCGTAGGCGGGGGCGCAGATACGCAGTATTTT CASSVGGGADTQYF TRBJ2-3 TRBV9 NA NA
TGTGCCAGCAGCCTCACCCCTGACCAGCCCCAGCATTTT CASSLTPDQPQHF TRBJ1-5 TRBV7-9 once NA
TGTGCCAGCAGCTTAGAAAGGGGATGGGACATTCAGTACTTC CASSLERGWDIQYF TRBJ2-4 TRBV11-2 few NA
TGTGCCAGCAGCTTAGGCGGGACTAGCGGATCAGATACGCAGTATTTT CASSLGGTSGSDTQYF TRBJ2-3 TRBV11-2 once TRBD2
TGTGCCAGCAGCCTCCAGGGCGGAAATTCACCCCTCCACTTT CASSLQGGNSPLHF TRBJ1-6 TRBV7-2 NA NA
TGTGCCAGCAGCTCTGGACCAGGGTATCAAGAGACCCAGTACTTC CASSSGPGYQETQYF TRBJ2-5 TRBV7-9 NA NA
TGCAGCGCTCGCGAGGACCTGAGCTCCTACAATGAGCAGTTCTTC CSAREDLSSYNEQFF TRBJ2-1 TRBV29-1 NA NA
TGTGCCAGCAGCCGGCAGGGTGGCAATTCACCCCTCCACTTT CASSRQGGNSPLHF TRBJ1-6 TRBV14 NA NA
TGCAGCGTTGAAGCGACCCGGGGCCAGCCCCAGCATTTT CSVEATRGQPQHF TRBJ1-5 TRBV29-1 NA NA
TGTGCCGCGGACAGCAGCTCCTACAATGAGCAGTTCTTC CAADSSSYNEQFF TRBJ2-1 TRBV30 NA NA